These 18 T cell receptor beta chains originate from one sample sequenced in a study of beta chain features in type 1 diabetes. Study observations and caveats: TCRB CDR3s from Type 1 diabetes patients were moderately but significantly shorter in all four CD4+ subsets.

For these receptors, no antigen is known. Sequenced material consisted of expressed TCRB transcripts (all of the isolated RNA was reverse transcribed). Generated by immunoSEQ multiplex PCR, the TCRdb table keeps only in-frame clones and is missing some. The table lists more than 120,000 clones, about 13% of them singletons. The sample comprised central memory CD4+ T cells from blood. These receptors were collected from a man aged 18 to 29 with type 1 diabetes.

CDR3 in DNA: TGCGCCAGCACCGACGCCGGGACAGGGTTCCTGAAGCAGTACTTC. Translated, it gives CASTDAGTGFLKQYF. The chain links TRBV5-1 to TRBJ2-7; TRBD1 agrees at 9 bases. This CDR3 comprises 15 residues. Unmatched junction bases numbered 15, after V lost 6 bases and J lost 8 bases. Germline values: CDR1 SGHRS, CDR2 YFSETQ.

This clone was detected only a few times. The CDR3 reads CASSLTGTGGYEQYF. CDR3 sequence (DNA): TGTGCCAGCAGCTTGACCGGGACAGGAGGCTACGAGCAGTACTTC. V and J are TRBV5-6 and TRBJ2-7, with 8 bases aligning to TRBD1. V lost 1 base, J lost 3 bases, and 6 bases stayed unmatched. The germline V gene has CDR1 SGHDT and CDR2 YYEEEE. This CDR3 comprises 15 residues. The full variable domain, completed using reference TRBV5-6 and TRBJ2-7, is DAGVTQSPTHLIKTRGQQVTLRCSPKSGHDTVSWYQQALGQGPQFIFQYYEEEERQRGNFPDRFSGHQFPNYSSELNVNALLLGDSALYLCASSLTGTGGYEQYFGPGTRLTVT.

The V gene is TRBV29-1, the J gene TRBJ2-7, with D possibly being TRBD1 or TRBD2 (6 bases each). This CDR3 contains 13 residues. CDR1 SQVTM and CDR2 ANQGSEA come from the germline V gene. Trimming cost V 4 bases and J 5 bases, with 15 bases left between them. CDR3 loop: CSVVPGGYDEQYF. DNA of the CDR3: TGCAGCGTTGTGCCCGGGGGCTACGACGAGCAGTACTTC.

This chain joins TRBV5-8 and TRBJ2-7; either TRBD1 or TRBD2 may fit D (5 bases each). The germline gives CDR1 SGHTS, CDR2 YDEGEE. The CDR3 has 13 amino acids. CDR3 nucleotide sequence: TGTGCGGGGAGACAGCCGATCTCCTACGAGCAGTACTTC. This gives the protein CAGRQPISYEQYF.

This clone was observed a handful of times. The chain joins TRBV13 to TRBJ2-7; no definite D call. The V end was cut by 0 bases, the J end by 4 bases, with 10 bases between. The CDR3 runs 14 residues. CDR1 PRHDT and CDR2 FYEKMQ come from the germline V gene (reference sequence). This CDR3 reads CASSLGQNRYEQYF. In DNA form, the CDR3 reads TGTGCCAGCAGCTTAGGCCAGAATCGGTACGAGCAGTACTTC.

This clone was seen more than once but under ten times. CDR3 in amino acids: CASSLLGASLRNEQFF. For the CDR3, the DNA is TGTGCCAGCAGCCTCCTGGGGGCCTCCCTAAGGAATGAGCAGTTCTTC. This chain uses TRBV14 with TRBJ2-1; possibly TRBD1 for D (6 bases). The germline gives CDR1 SGHDN, CDR2 FVKESK. The CDR3 runs to 16 residues. V dropped 4 bases and J dropped 7 bases, with 20 bases sitting between them.

The V call is TRBV2, the J call TRBJ1-6, with no clear D. Per germline, CDR1 SNHLY and CDR2 FYNNEI. V was pared by 6 bases and J by 9 bases, with 18 bases between. The CDR3 is 15 amino acids. CDR3 in amino acids: CASRATDTQGSPLHF. CDR3 DNA: TGTGCCAGCAGAGCCACAGATACCCAAGGTTCACCCCTCCACTTT.

This clone was detected only a few times. This chain connects TRBV30 to TRBJ1-1; D not certain. Germline V gene lookup returns CDR1 GTSNPN and CDR2 SVGIG (reference sequence). This CDR3 comprises 12 residues. DNA of the CDR3: TGTGTCGCGGCCCGGCCAAGAACTGAAGCTTTCTTT. Its protein product is CVAARPRTEAFF. The full variable domain, with the rest looked up from reference TRBV30 and TRBJ1-1, is SQTIHQWPATLVQPVGSPLSLECTVEGTSNPNLYWYRQAAGRGLQLLFYSVGIGQISSEVPQNLSASRPQDRQFILSSKKLLLSDSGFYLCVAARPRTEAFFGQGTRLTVV.

The chain uses TRBV30 and TRBJ2-3, with D possibly matching TRBD2 (6 bases). The CDR3 has 16 residues. Trimming took 4 bases from V and 2 from J, leaving 19 bases between them. Germline assignment: CDR1 GTSNPN and CDR2 SVGIG (reference sequence). CDR3 sequence: CAWTRGDYQSTDTQYF. DNA for the CDR3: TGTGCCTGGACTCGCGGGGATTACCAATCCACAGATACGCAGTATTTT.

The J gene is TRBJ2-3, the V gene TRBV4-2; 13 bases match TRBD2. The V and J ends lost 4 bases and 2 bases, in that order; junction bases with no gene match: 3. Germline assignment: CDR1 LGHNA and CDR2 YNFKEQ. The CDR3 is 16 amino acids. The CDR3 DNA reads TGTGCCAGCAGCCCACTAGCGGGGGGGCTCACAGATACGCAGTATTTT. This sequence encodes CASSPLAGGLTDTQYF.

The V call is TRBV6-1, the J call TRBJ1-5; D might be TRBD1 (6 bases). This CDR3 has 13 residues. Looked up from germline, CDR1 is MNHNS and CDR2 is SASEGT. The V end lost 6 bases, the J end lost 5 bases, and 11 bases lay between the germline ends. The chain's CDR3 is CASSLQGDQPQHF. The CDR3 bases are TGTGCCAGCAGCTTACAGGGAGATCAGCCCCAGCATTTT.

The chain combines TRBV7-2 with TRBJ2-2; maybe TRBD1 (6 bases). Germline assignment: CDR1 SGHTA and CDR2 FQGNSA. CDR3 length equals 16 residues. V lost 3 bases and J 2 bases, leaving 13 bases between the germline ends. Here the CDR3 reads CASSLDTGLNTGELFF. The CDR3 region has the DNA TGTGCCAGCAGCTTGGATACAGGGTTAAACACCGGGGAGCTGTTTTTT.

This clone turned up a few times. The CDR3 bases are TGTGCCAGCAGCTCCTTAGGGTTGTACGAGCAGTACTTC. Translation: CASSSLGLYEQYF. V usage is TRBV5-4 and J usage is TRBJ2-7; D is unclear. The CDR3 consists of 13 residues. Germline CDR1 reads SGHNT; CDR2 reads YYREEE (reference sequence). Trimming left V 3 bases short and J 4 bases short, with 11 bases between.

This sequence joins TRBV11-2 and TRBJ1-4; TRBD1 matches 9 bases. CDR3 length equals 16 residues. With V trimmed by 1 base and J by 7 bases, 7 bases remained unmatched. Germline-derived CDR1 and CDR2 are SGHAT and FQNNGV. CDR3 in amino acids: CASSLGHRGPGEKLFF. In DNA, the CDR3 is TGTGCCAGCAGCTTAGGCCACAGGGGGCCGGGTGAAAAACTGTTTTTT.

The chain couples TRBV7-9 to TRBJ1-6; D perhaps matches TRBD1 (6 bases). The V gene's germline CDR1 is SEHNR and CDR2 FQNEAQ (reference sequence). The CDR3 covers 16 residues. V gave up 6 bases and J gave up 10 bases, with 22 bases separating them. The CDR3 loop is CASSPQGKGRESPLHF. CDR3 coding DNA: TGTGCCAGCAGTCCACAGGGAAAGGGGAGGGAGTCACCCCTCCACTTT. The variable domain in full, completed from reference TRBV7-9 and TRBJ1-6, reads DTGVSQNPRHKITKRGQNVTFRCDPISEHNRLYWYRQTLGQGPEFLTYFQNEAQLEKSRLLSDRFSAERPKGSFSTLEIQRTEQGDSAMYLCASSPQGKGRESPLHFGNGTRLTVT.

The V call is TRBV9, the J call TRBJ2-7, with a weak D call TRBD1 (6 bases). The CDR3 extends over 13 amino acids. In germline, CDR1 is SGDLS, CDR2 YYNGEE. Trimming took off 1 base at V and 5 bases at J, with 10 bases between the two ends. The CDR3 DNA follows: TGTGCCAGCAGCGTACAGGGGTACGACGAGCAGTACTTC. It specifies CASSVQGYDEQYF. The complete variable domain, with remaining parts taken from reference TRBV9 and TRBJ2-7, reads DSGVTQTPKHLITATGQRVTLRCSPRSGDLSVYWYQQSLDQGLQFLIQYYNGEERAKGNILERFSAQQFPDLHSELNLSSLELGDSALYFCASSVQGYDEQYFGPGTRLTVT.

The CDR3 reads CASSLGRAGEQFF. CDR3 nucleotides: TGTGCCAGCAGCTTAGGACGAGCTGGTGAGCAGTTCTTC. This rearrangement joins TRBV7-8 to TRBJ2-1; D uncertain. Per the germline V gene, CDR1 is SGHVS and CDR2 is FQNEAQ. V was shortened by 1 base and J by 9 bases, with 10 bases between the two germline ends. CDR3 length: 13 amino acids.

The chain is built from TRBV13 and TRBJ2-5; unclear D gene. Per the germline V gene, CDR1 is PRHDT and CDR2 is FYEKMQ (reference sequence). This CDR3 has 12 amino acids. V lost 5 bases and J 7 bases, leaving 11 bases between the germline ends. The CDR3 sequence is CASSPPIGTQYF. CDR3 nucleotide sequence: TGTGCCAGCAGCCCACCGATAGGGACCCAGTACTTC.